This is a list of T cell receptor beta chains from one sample in a study of T cells in Graves' hyperthyroidism and ophthalmopathy. From the multiplex PCR reads, TCRdb called clonotypes with MiXCR, one entry per CDR3 protein. Of some 650,000 distinct CDR3 sequences detected, roughly a sixth appear once; the ten largest clones hold about 3.5%. The sample comprised blood. The source of these receptors is a woman between 35 and 50 years old with Graves' ophthalmopathy. CDR3s include the opening cysteine and the closing phenylalanine or tryptophan. The order of the fields is D gene, V gene, clone size, J gene, CDR3 protein, CDR3 DNA. The D gene is left open where the match is weak. Where a row states a size, it is once, few, many or the class of an expanded clone; other rows omit it.

-	TRBV5-6	-	TRBJ1-2	CASSLTFNYGYTF	TGTGCCAGCAGCTTAACCTTTAACTATGGCTACACCTTC
TRBD2	TRBV6-1	many	TRBJ2-7	CASSLSTSGDAYEQYF	TGTGCCAGCAGTTTGTCGACTAGCGGAGATGCCTACGAGCAGTACTTC
TRBD1	TRBV7-9	many	TRBJ2-7	CASSLALLQGAGFYEQYF	TGTGCCAGCAGCTTAGCCCTACTACAGGGGGCAGGCTTTTACGAGCAGTACTTC
-	TRBV5-1	many	TRBJ1-1	CASSFAGYTEAFF	TGCGCCAGCAGCTTCGCAGGGTACACTGAAGCTTTCTTT
-	TRBV10-3	-	TRBJ2-1	CAISQGPSSYNEQFF	TGTGCCATCAGTCAAGGCCCGAGCTCCTACAATGAGCAGTTCTTC
-	TRBV3-1	many	TRBJ2-1	CASSQEFRGADEQFF	TGTGCCAGCAGCCAAGAATTTAGGGGAGCGGATGAGCAGTTCTTC
-	TRBV9	-	TRBJ2-5	CASSALGLSGSQYF	TGTGCCAGCAGCGCCCTAGGATTGTCCGGGAGCCAGTACTTC
TRBD2	TRBV24-1	many	TRBJ2-3	CATSELAGAADTQYF	TGTGCCACCAGTGAACTAGCGGGAGCCGCAGATACGCAGTATTTT
-	TRBV6-1	many	TRBJ1-5	CASSESRSLNSNQPQHF	TGTGCCAGCAGTGAAAGTAGGTCGTTAAATAGCAATCAGCCCCAGCATTTT
-	TRBV20-1	-	TRBJ1-1	CSARKGTVNTEAFF	TGCAGTGCTAGGAAGGGGACGGTGAACACTGAAGCTTTCTTT
TRBD2	TRBV28	many	TRBJ2-7	CASSTGTSSLEQYF	TGTGCCAGCAGCACCGGGACTAGCTCCCTAGAGCAGTACTTC
TRBD2	TRBV10-3	many	TRBJ2-1	CAISVFGGSSYNEQFF	TGTGCCATCAGTGTTTTCGGCGGGAGCTCCTACAATGAGCAGTTCTTC
-	TRBV27	many	TRBJ2-5	CASSGTRVSQETQYF	TGTGCCAGCAGCGGAACCAGGGTTAGCCAAGAGACCCAGTACTTC
TRBD1	TRBV30	many	TRBJ1-1	CAWVDTGGVASEAFF	TGTGCCTGGGTAGATACAGGGGGCGTAGCGTCTGAAGCTTTCTTT
-	TRBV11-1	many	TRBJ2-1	CASSLAGDNEQFF	TGCGCCAGCAGCTTGGCAGGGGACAATGAGCAGTTCTTC
-	TRBV7-2	once	TRBJ1-3	CAGSLTWTSGNTIYF	TGTGCCGGCAGCCTCACATGGACCTCTGGAAACACCATATATTTT
TRBD1	TRBV5-1	many	TRBJ2-3	CASSAGTGRTDTQYF	TGCGCCAGCAGCGCCGGGACAGGGAGGACAGATACGCAGTATTTT
-	TRBV6-1	-	TRBJ2-1	CASSEALGPGAGEQFF	TGTGCCAGCAGTGAAGCGCTGGGACCGGGGGCTGGTGAGCAGTTCTTC
-	TRBV10-3	many	TRBJ1-6	CATNTGSNSPLHF	TGTGCCACCAACACAGGGTCTAATTCACCCCTCCACTTT
-	TRBV20-1	many	TRBJ2-3	CSARAGAGDTQYF	TGCAGTGCTAGAGCAGGGGCTGGAGATACGCAGTATTTT
TRBD1	TRBV15	few	TRBJ1-5	CATSRPGTDQPQHF	TGTGCCACCAGCAGACCAGGGACAGATCAGCCCCAGCATTTT
TRBD2	TRBV20-1	many	TRBJ2-1	CSANLLRGGPDEQFF	TGCAGTGCTAACCTTTTGCGGGGGGGGCCCGATGAGCAGTTCTTC
TRBD1	TRBV5-1	-	TRBJ1-3	CASSSVGDSGNTIYF	TGCGCCAGCAGTTCGGTAGGGGACAGTGGAAACACCATATATTTT
TRBD2	TRBV18	medium-sized	TRBJ2-1	CASSPLSGNNEQFF	TGTGCCAGCTCACCACTGAGCGGGAACAATGAGCAGTTCTTC
TRBD2	TRBV20-1	many	TRBJ2-7	CSARGAGRGYEQYF	TGCAGTGCTAGAGGGGCCGGGCGGGGGTACGAGCAGTACTTC
-	TRBV12-3/TRBV12-4	few	TRBJ1-1	CAASPDFVGEAFF	TGTGCCGCGTCCCCGGACTTTGTAGGTGAAGCTTTCTTT
-	TRBV5-4	-	TRBJ2-3	CASSLPRGAPSTDTQYF	TGTGCCAGCAGCTTGCCAAGAGGAGCGCCGAGCACAGATACGCAGTATTTT
-	TRBV7-3	many	TRBJ2-1	CASSYPESHEQFF	TGTGCCAGCAGCTACCCCGAATCCCATGAGCAGTTCTTC
TRBD1	TRBV6-1	many	TRBJ1-2	CASISDRASGYTF	TGTGCCAGCATCAGCGACAGGGCTTCTGGCTACACCTTC
-	TRBV27	many	TRBJ2-3	CASTRLGLDTQYF	TGTGCCAGCACCCGACTGGGCTTGGATACGCAGTATTTT
-	TRBV5-1	-	TRBJ2-1	CASSLVTAVGSYNEQFF	TGCGCCAGCAGCTTGGTTACCGCCGTTGGTTCCTACAATGAGCAGTTCTTC
-	TRBV10-3	-	TRBJ2-5	CAISENGGGQETQYF	TGTGCCATCAGTGAGAATGGGGGCGGGCAAGAGACCCAGTACTTC